The 18 T cell receptor beta chains in this list originate from one sample, sequenced in a study of cytomegalovirus exposure and HLA in healthy donors. Primers: 60 Vbeta forward and 13 Jbeta reverse. Clones were sequenced by immunoSEQ multiplex PCR, and TCRdb holds only the in-frame ones, with some missing. The sample has tens of thousands of clones, around 80% seen once. Sequencing was performed on PBMCs. Source of these receptors: a man younger than 40 in good health and CMV-seronegative.

This chain links TRBV6-5 with TRBJ2-6; tentative D call: TRBD1 (6 bases). Per the germline V gene, CDR1 is MNHEY and CDR2 is SVGAGI. The germline V and J ends were trimmed by 4 bases and 1 base, with 11 bases remaining between them. The CDR3 loop spans 16 amino acids. This CDR3 reads CASSSLRGSGANVLTF. In DNA, the CDR3 is TGTGCCAGCAGTTCCCTCAGGGGATCTGGGGCCAACGTCCTGACTTTC.

This clone appeared many times. This chain joins TRBV19 and TRBJ1-5; D is perhaps TRBD1 (6 bases). V was trimmed by 3 bases and J by 6 bases, leaving 9 bases between them. This CDR3 is 13 amino acids long. Germline V lookup: CDR1 LNHDA, CDR2 SQIVND (reference sequence). In DNA form, the CDR3 reads TGTGCCAGTAGTATGCGGGGGCCTCAGCCCCAGCATTTT. It translates to CASSMRGPQPQHF.

The rearrangement uses TRBV7-2 and TRBJ1-2, with D perhaps TRBD1 (6 bases). CDR1 and CDR2 (germline): SGHTA, FQGNSA. This CDR3 region has 13 residues. The ends were cut back, 6 bases at V and 7 bases at J, with 15 bases in the middle. The CDR3 here is CASSTGGQVGYTF. The CDR3 DNA follows: TGTGCCAGCAGTACCGGGGGGCAAGTTGGCTACACCTTC.

For the CDR3, the DNA is TGCAGCGTTGAACGCGGCGGGCCTGAAGCTTTCTTT. Translated: CSVERGGPEAFF. The chain joins TRBV29-1 to TRBJ1-1; D remains ambiguous. The length of the CDR3 is 12 residues. V lost 2 bases and J lost 6, with 10 bases in between. The V gene's germline CDR1 is SQVTM and CDR2 ANQGSEA. Together with reference TRBV29-1 and TRBJ1-1, the CDR3 gives the full variable domain: SAVISQKPSRDICQRGTSLTIQCQVDSQVTMMFWYRQQPGQSLTLIATANQGSEATYESGFVIDKFPISRPNLTFSTLTVSNMSPEDSSIYLCSVERGGPEAFFGQGTRLTVV.

The rearrangement uses TRBV7-9 and TRBJ1-2; no clear D. In germline, CDR1 is SEHNR, CDR2 FQNEAQ (reference sequence). This CDR3 is 12 amino acids long. The V end was cut by 3 bases, the J end by 4 bases, with 6 bases between. CDR3 amino acids: CASSFPLYGYTF. The CDR3 bases are TGTGCCAGCAGCTTTCCCCTCTATGGCTACACCTTC. Drawing the rest from reference TRBV7-9 and TRBJ1-2, the complete variable domain is DTGVSQNPRHKITKRGQNVTFRCDPISEHNRLYWYRQTLGQGPEFLTYFQNEAQLEKSRLLSDRFSAERPKGSFSTLEIQRTEQGDSAMYLCASSFPLYGYTFGSGTRLTVV.

This chain links TRBV19 with TRBJ2-7; 10 nucleotides line up with TRBD1. The CDR3 spans 15 residues. V trimming: 1 base; J trimming: 1 base; junction bases outside the gene matches: 1. The germline V gene encodes CDR1 LNHDA and CDR2 SQIVND (reference sequence). CDR3 coding DNA: TGTGCCAGTAGTATAGGACAGGGGGCTTCCTACGAGCAGTACTTC. This translates into CASSIGQGASYEQYF.

This chain connects TRBV7-9 to TRBJ1-6, with unresolved D. CDR3 length: 13 residues. The germline V gene encodes CDR1 SEHNR and CDR2 FQNEAQ (reference sequence). V shed 5 bases and J shed 7 bases, with 9 bases lying between them. This CDR3 reads CASSPSANSPLHF. Here the CDR3 DNA reads TGTGCCAGCAGCCCCTCAGCGAATTCACCCCTCCACTTT. The full variable domain, with the rest looked up from reference TRBV7-9 and TRBJ1-6, is DTGVSQNPRHKITKRGQNVTFRCDPISEHNRLYWYRQTLGQGPEFLTYFQNEAQLEKSRLLSDRFSAERPKGSFSTLEIQRTEQGDSAMYLCASSPSANSPLHFGNGTRLTVT.

V gene TRBV11-3 combines with J gene TRBJ2-2, with D unresolved. The CDR3 is 15 residues long. V lost 11 bases and J 1 base, leaving 17 bases between the germline ends. Germline CDR1 and CDR2: SGHNT and YENEEA. As DNA, the CDR3 is TGTGCCCCTCCGGTCGGTGCAGGGAACACCGGGGAGCTGTTTTTT. It specifies CAPPVGAGNTGELFF.

V usage is TRBV4-2 and J usage is TRBJ2-7, with 10 bases matching TRBD2. The V segment lost 0 bases and the J segment 5 bases; nucleotides outside the gene matches: 10. Germline V lookup: CDR1 LGHNA, CDR2 YNFKEQ. This CDR3 has 17 amino acids. In DNA form, the CDR3 reads TGTGCCAGCAGCCAAGATGTGGGTACTAGCGGGAAGCACGAGCAGTACTTC. It encodes CASSQDVGTSGKHEQYF.

The chain combines TRBV7-9 with TRBJ2-5, with 12 bases fitting TRBD2. The J call could be wrong; TRBJ2-7 is a better fit for the DNA end. This CDR3 has 14 residues. Germline CDR1 SEHNR, CDR2 FQNEAQ (reference sequence). The CDR3 DNA sequence: TGTGCCAGCAGCCGGACTAGCGGGAACAACGAGCAGTACTTC. Its translation is CASSRTSGNNEQYF.

The gene calls are TRBV30 and TRBJ2-7; 8 bases align to TRBD2. Germline CDR1 reads GTSNPN; CDR2 reads SVGIG (reference sequence). V dropped 1 base and J dropped 7; count of bases not matched to a gene: 6. The CDR3 extends over 13 amino acids. The CDR3 DNA reads as TGTGCCTGGAGTGGAGCGGGGGCTAGGGAGCAGTACTTC. This codes for CAWSGAGAREQYF.

The chain uses TRBV18 and TRBJ2-1; TRBD2 might be the D (5 bases). Germline CDR1 reads KGHSH; CDR2 reads LQKENI. The CDR3 has 13 residues. V gave up 2 bases and J gave up 7 bases, with 9 bases separating them. DNA of the CDR3: TGTGCCAGCTCACCAAGGACTGATAATGAGCAGTTCTTC. This encodes CASSPRTDNEQFF.

This clone was observed a handful of times. Sequence at one end of the junction differs from germline and may be a read error. The CDR3 DNA is TGTTCCAGCAGCTTAGGGACAGGGGGCTCACCCCTCCACTTT. Translation gives CSSSLGTGGSPLHF. The V gene is TRBV7-9, the J gene TRBJ1-6; TRBD1 agrees at 12 bases. Germline V gives CDR1 SEHNR, CDR2 FQNEAQ (reference sequence). The CDR3 extends over 14 amino acids.

The J gene is TRBJ2-3, the V gene TRBV19; 10 bases map to TRBD2. Germline V gene sequence: CDR1 LNHDA, CDR2 SQIVND (reference sequence). V lost 5 bases to trimming and J lost 6 bases; unmatched junction nucleotides: 8. This CDR3 contains 15 residues. The DNA for the CDR3 is TGTGCCAGTAGTCCTAGCGGGAGAGGGAGGGATACGCAGTATTTT. Its protein is CASSPSGRGRDTQYF.

This clone was detected a few times. The genes are TRBV30 and TRBJ1-2; 8 bases fit TRBD1. The CDR3 has 11 residues. The V gene end was trimmed by 8 bases and the J gene end by 7 bases; junction bases not matched to a gene: 6. Germline CDR1 is GTSNPN and CDR2 is SVGIG (reference sequence). The CDR3 reads CALWTGLGYTF. In nucleotides, the CDR3 is TGTGCCCTTTGGACAGGGCTTGGCTACACCTTC. The whole variable domain, filled in from reference TRBV30 and TRBJ1-2, reads SQTIHQWPATLVQPVGSPLSLECTVEGTSNPNLYWYRQAAGRGLQLLFYSVGIGQISSEVPQNLSASRPQDRQFILSSKKLLLSDSGFYLCALWTGLGYTFGSGTRLTVV.

The chain employs TRBV6-5 and TRBJ1-6, with D tentatively TRBD1 (5 bases). CDR3 size: 15 residues. Per germline, CDR1 MNHEY and CDR2 SVGAGI. Trimming stripped 6 bases from V and 10 bases from J, with 19 bases between. The CDR3 here is CASRRDSSVASPLHF. CDR3 DNA: TGTGCCAGCAGAAGGGACTCTAGCGTGGCCTCACCCCTCCACTTT.

This clone was seen a few times. The CDR3 loop reads CASSLGGVMNTEAFF. The CDR3 region has the DNA TGTGCCAGCAGCTTGGGGGGAGTCATGAACACTGAAGCTTTCTTT. The chain uses TRBV5-6 and TRBJ1-1; unclear D gene. The CDR3 loop spans 15 amino acids. Trimming removed 0 bases from V and 0 bases from J, with 9 bases in between. In germline, CDR1 is SGHDT, CDR2 YYEEEE.

V gene TRBV4-3 combines with J gene TRBJ2-1; 9 bases align to TRBD2. This CDR3 is built from 14 residues. The germline gives CDR1 LGHNA, CDR2 YSLEER. V lost 4 bases, J lost 3 bases, and 1 base stayed unmatched. CDR3 in DNA: TGCGCCAGCAGCCGCGGGAGGGACTACAATGAGCAGTTCTTC. Amino acid sequence: CASSRGRDYNEQFF.